The rows below give T cell receptor beta chains drawn from one sample of a study of blood T cell repertoires in COVID-19. Method: immunoSEQ multiplex PCR; TCRdb's copy keeps in-frame clones and lacks some. The table has about 210,000 clones, 88% seen once. Sequencing was carried out using peripheral blood. These receptors originate from a young man with active or convalescent COVID-19. Each CDR3 is given with its conserved first and last residue. Each record gives: CDR3 DNA, CDR3 protein, clone size, V gene, CDR3 length, D gene, J gene. A D gene is named only where the DNA matches it firmly. Expanded clones are given a class, and other clones once, few, many or no size at all.

CDR3 DNA: TGTGCCACCAATTCCGGGACTAGCGGTTACGAGCAGTACTTC
CDR3 protein: CATNSGTSGYEQYF
clone size: -
V gene: TRBV27
CDR3 length: 14
D gene: TRBD2
J gene: TRBJ2-7

CDR3 DNA: TGTGCCAGTAGTAATTTTCAGGGTAACTACTATGGCTACACCTTC
CDR3 protein: CASSNFQGNYYGYTF
clone size: -
V gene: TRBV19
CDR3 length: 15
D gene: -
J gene: TRBJ1-2

CDR3 DNA: TGTGCCAGCAGCTTAGATGTCTCCAACACTGAAGCTTTCTTT
CDR3 protein: CASSLDVSNTEAFF
clone size: -
V gene: TRBV7-9
CDR3 length: 14
D gene: -
J gene: TRBJ1-1

CDR3 DNA: TGTGCCAGCAGTCCACTTAGCTCCTACAATGAGCAGTTCTTC
CDR3 protein: CASSPLSSYNEQFF
clone size: -
V gene: TRBV6-5
CDR3 length: 14
D gene: -
J gene: TRBJ2-1

CDR3 DNA: TGCAGCGTTTACAGCCAGAACACTGAAGCTTTCTTT
CDR3 protein: CSVYSQNTEAFF
clone size: -
V gene: TRBV29-1
CDR3 length: 12
D gene: -
J gene: TRBJ1-1

CDR3 DNA: TGTGCCAGTAGTGCCCCGACAGGGAGGTTCACTGAAGCTTTCTTT
CDR3 protein: CASSAPTGRFTEAFF
clone size: -
V gene: TRBV19
CDR3 length: 15
D gene: TRBD1
J gene: TRBJ1-1

CDR3 DNA: TGTGCCAGCAGTGAATCTAGGGCCAGGGGGTTTAACGGCTACACCTTC
CDR3 protein: CASSESRARGFNGYTF
clone size: -
V gene: TRBV25-1
CDR3 length: 16
D gene: TRBD1
J gene: TRBJ1-2

CDR3 DNA: TGTGCCAGCAGTTACTCAGGGGGGGTCAATCAGCCCCAGCATTTT
CDR3 protein: CASSYSGGVNQPQHF
clone size: -
V gene: TRBV6-2/TRBV6-3
CDR3 length: 15
D gene: -
J gene: TRBJ1-5

CDR3 DNA: TGTGCCAGTAGTATGGGGGGACGCCCTCCGTATTTT
CDR3 protein: CASSMGGRPPYF
clone size: -
V gene: TRBV19
CDR3 length: 12
D gene: -
J gene: TRBJ2-3

CDR3 DNA: TGTGCCAGCAGTATAACGACAAGCACAGATACGCAGTATTTT
CDR3 protein: CASSITTSTDTQYF
clone size: -
V gene: TRBV7-9
CDR3 length: 14
D gene: -
J gene: TRBJ2-3

CDR3 DNA: TGTGCCACCAGCAGAGATCGACAGGGACCCCGCGAGCAGTACTTC
CDR3 protein: CATSRDRQGPREQYF
clone size: -
V gene: TRBV15
CDR3 length: 15
D gene: TRBD1
J gene: TRBJ2-7

CDR3 DNA: TGTGCCAGCAGCCGCAACACAGGGACCGGGGAGCTGTTTTTT
CDR3 protein: CASSRNTGTGELFF
clone size: -
V gene: TRBV16
CDR3 length: 14
D gene: -
J gene: TRBJ2-2

CDR3 DNA: TGTGCCAGCAGCCGCGACAGGGGTGGTAGGGAGACCCAGTACTTC
CDR3 protein: CASSRDRGGRETQYF
clone size: -
V gene: TRBV2
CDR3 length: 15
D gene: TRBD1
J gene: TRBJ2-5

CDR3 DNA: TGTGCCAGCAGTTTAGAGTACTTTCCCTCCTACAATGAGCAGTTCTTC
CDR3 protein: CASSLEYFPSYNEQFF
clone size: -
V gene: TRBV27
CDR3 length: 16
D gene: -
J gene: TRBJ2-1

CDR3 DNA: TGCGCCAGCAGCTGGAACGGACTAGCGGGGGGCACAGATACGCAGTATTTT
CDR3 protein: CASSWNGLAGGTDTQYF
clone size: -
V gene: TRBV5-1
CDR3 length: 17
D gene: TRBD2
J gene: TRBJ2-3

CDR3 DNA: TGCAGCGTCCGCTTAGTAGATACGCAGTATTTT
CDR3 protein: CSVRLVDTQYF
clone size: -
V gene: TRBV29-1
CDR3 length: 11
D gene: -
J gene: TRBJ2-3

CDR3 DNA: TGTGCCAGTAGTAGTCGGGACAGGGGGGGCTATGGCTACACCTTC
CDR3 protein: CASSSRDRGGYGYTF
clone size: -
V gene: TRBV19
CDR3 length: 15
D gene: TRBD1
J gene: TRBJ1-2

CDR3 DNA: TGCGCCAGCAGCTTGGGGACAGGTTCCTACGAGCAGTACTTC
CDR3 protein: CASSLGTGSYEQYF
clone size: -
V gene: TRBV4-3
CDR3 length: 14
D gene: TRBD1
J gene: TRBJ2-7

CDR3 DNA: TGTGCCAGCAGCGCTACAATAACGGGCTATGGCTACACCTTC
CDR3 protein: CASSATITGYGYTF
clone size: few
V gene: TRBV28
CDR3 length: 14
D gene: -
J gene: TRBJ1-2

CDR3 DNA: TGTGCCAGCAGCGGCTCCGGGACTGGGCCCTACGAGCAGTACTTC
CDR3 protein: CASSGSGTGPYEQYF
clone size: -
V gene: TRBV7-9
CDR3 length: 15
D gene: -
J gene: TRBJ2-7

CDR3 DNA: TGTGCCATCAGAGGACAGGGTAGGCAAGAGACCCAGTACTTC
CDR3 protein: CAIRGQGRQETQYF
clone size: -
V gene: TRBV10-3
CDR3 length: 14
D gene: TRBD1
J gene: TRBJ2-5

CDR3 DNA: TGTGCCAGCAGTGCCTCTAGCGGGAACTCCTACGAGCAGTACTTC
CDR3 protein: CASSASSGNSYEQYF
clone size: -
V gene: TRBV28
CDR3 length: 15
D gene: TRBD2
J gene: TRBJ2-7